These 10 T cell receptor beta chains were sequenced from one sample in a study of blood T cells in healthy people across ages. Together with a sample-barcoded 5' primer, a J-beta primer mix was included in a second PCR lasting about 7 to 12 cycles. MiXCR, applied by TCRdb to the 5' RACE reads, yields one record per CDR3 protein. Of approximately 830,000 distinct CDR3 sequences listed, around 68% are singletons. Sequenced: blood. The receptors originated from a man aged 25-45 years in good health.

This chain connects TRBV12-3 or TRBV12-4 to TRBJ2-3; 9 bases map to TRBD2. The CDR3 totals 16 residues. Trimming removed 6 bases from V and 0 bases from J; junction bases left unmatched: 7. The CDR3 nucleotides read TGTGCCAGCAGCCTTAGACTAGCGGTTAGCACAGATACGCAGTATTTT. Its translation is CASSLRLAVSTDTQYF.

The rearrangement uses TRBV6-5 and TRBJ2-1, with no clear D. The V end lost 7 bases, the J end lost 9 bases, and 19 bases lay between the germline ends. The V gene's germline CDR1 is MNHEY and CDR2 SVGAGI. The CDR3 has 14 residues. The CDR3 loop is CASTYSGLNGEQFF. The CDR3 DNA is TGTGCCAGCACCTACTCAGGTCTCAATGGTGAGCAGTTCTTC.

The CDR3 here is CASSPEETQFF. The CDR3 nucleotides read TGTGCCAGCTCACCTGAAGAGACCCAGTTCTTC. The chain couples TRBV18 to TRBJ2-1; D unresolved. Germline assignment: CDR1 KGHSH and CDR2 LQKENI. V lost 3 bases, J lost 13 bases, and 10 bases lay in between. The CDR3 loop spans 11 amino acids.

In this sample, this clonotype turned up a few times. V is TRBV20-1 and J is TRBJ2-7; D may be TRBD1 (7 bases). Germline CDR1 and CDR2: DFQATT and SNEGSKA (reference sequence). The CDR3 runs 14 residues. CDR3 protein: CSGSGQVPPYEQYF. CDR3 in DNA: TGCAGCGGGAGCGGACAGGTTCCTCCCTACGAGCAGTACTTC.

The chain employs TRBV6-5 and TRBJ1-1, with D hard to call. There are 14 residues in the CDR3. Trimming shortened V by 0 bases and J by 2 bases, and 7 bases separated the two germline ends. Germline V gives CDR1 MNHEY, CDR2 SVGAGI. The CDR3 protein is CASSYSPTNTEAFF. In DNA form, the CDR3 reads TGTGCCAGCAGTTACTCCCCCACTAACACTGAAGCTTTCTTT.

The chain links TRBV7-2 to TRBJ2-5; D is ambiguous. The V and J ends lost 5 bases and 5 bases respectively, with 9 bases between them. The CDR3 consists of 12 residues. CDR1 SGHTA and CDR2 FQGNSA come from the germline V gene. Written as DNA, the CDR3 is TGTGCCAGCAGCCGGTATGACGAGACCCAGTACTTC. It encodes CASSRYDETQYF.

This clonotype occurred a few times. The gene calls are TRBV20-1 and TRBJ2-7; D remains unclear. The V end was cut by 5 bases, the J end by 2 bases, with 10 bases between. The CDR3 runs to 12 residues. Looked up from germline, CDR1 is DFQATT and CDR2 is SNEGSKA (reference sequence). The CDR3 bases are TGCAGTGCTCCGGGTCGTACCTACGAGCAGTACTTC. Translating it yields CSAPGRTYEQYF.

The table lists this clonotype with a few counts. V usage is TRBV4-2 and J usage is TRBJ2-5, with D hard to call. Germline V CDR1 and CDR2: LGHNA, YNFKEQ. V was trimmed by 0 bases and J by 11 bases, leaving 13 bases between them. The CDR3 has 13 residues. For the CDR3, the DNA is TGTGCCAGCAGCCAAGATACGGCGACTGAGCAGTACTTC. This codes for CASSQDTATEQYF.

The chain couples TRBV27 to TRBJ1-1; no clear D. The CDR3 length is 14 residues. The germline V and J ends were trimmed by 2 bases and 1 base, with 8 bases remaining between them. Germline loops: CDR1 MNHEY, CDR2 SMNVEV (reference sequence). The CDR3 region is CASSLEWGNTEAFF. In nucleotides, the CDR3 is TGTGCCAGCAGTTTAGAATGGGGGAACACTGAAGCTTTCTTT.

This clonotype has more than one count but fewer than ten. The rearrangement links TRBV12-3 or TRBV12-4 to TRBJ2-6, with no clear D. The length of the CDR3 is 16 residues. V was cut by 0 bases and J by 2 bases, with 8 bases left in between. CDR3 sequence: CASSLALGPGANVLTF. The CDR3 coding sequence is TGTGCCAGCAGTTTAGCGCTCGGTCCTGGGGCCAACGTCCTGACTTTC.